The entry that follows covers one T cell receptor beta chain sequence. Its antigen is as yet unknown. The record originates from a study of T-cell memory formation after mild COVID-19. The overall study: Each donor largely had its own TCR clusters.

TCRdb reprocessed the 5' RACE reads via MiXCR and lists one record per CDR3 protein. The table records 150,000 to 200,000 distinct CDR3 sequences, approximately 10% of them present only once. Study-level findings and limits: Cross-reactive memory seemingly joined, as some responding clones were found in pre-infection memory. The study found balanced CD4/CD8 in clones contracting day 15 to 85 and a CD4+ lean in later expanders. Chiefly within CM and EM were the contracting CD4+ clones; CD8+ ones were within EMRA.

Trimming at V came to 3 bases and at J to 8 bases, leaving 8 bases not matched to a gene. The CDR3 sequence is 14 residues long. The sequencing sample was made of PBMCs or a T cell subset sorted from them (not recorded which). The rearrangement links TRBV12-3 or TRBV12-4 to TRBJ1-2; 8 nucleotides agree with TRBD1. The source is a man between 18 and 35 years old who had mild COVID-19 (a few samples of this study predate the infection). Cell type and time point are not known. The CDR3 DNA sequence: TGTGCCAGCAGTTTCGGGCAGGGGGCTCGAGGCTACACCTTC. Protein sequence: CASSFGQGARGYTF.